This T cell receptor (beta chain) was sequenced in a study of blood T cell repertoires in COVID-19. About the study: COVID-19 samples from acute and convalescent phases originated in the United States, Italy and Spain. From T cells, B-cell-depleted T cells, or PBMCs came the material, which was cDNA or gDNA.

The participants were between roughly 18 and 89 years old and came from 20 to 30 US areas. Trimming cost V 5 bases and J 3 bases; bases outside gene matches: 9. CDR3 length: 15 amino acids. Germline loops: CDR1 SGHAT, CDR2 FQNNGV. Per the original methods: Quantification of nucleated cells was approximated via reference gene primer amplification. Assay: immunoSEQ multiplex PCR; the TCRdb copy retains only in-frame clones and omits some. V, J and clone size derive from that table, while D and trimming were established from the DNA sequence. The data hold 120,000 to 150,000 clones, with roughly 88% observed a single time.

The chain has TRBV11-2 and TRBJ2-7; TRBD2 matches at 8 bases. This clonotype was sampled from a woman in her twenties or thirties with acute COVID-19. The sequencing sample was made of PBMCs or T cells enriched from blood (not recorded which). The CDR3 region is CASSRERENIYEQYF. The CDR3 DNA is TGTGCCAGCAGCCGTGAGCGGGAGAATATCTACGAGCAGTACTTC. The entire variable domain, with the rest obtained from reference TRBV11-2 and TRBJ2-7, is as follows: EAGVAQSPRYKIIEKRQSVAFWCNPISGHATLYWYQQILGQGPKLLIQFQNNGVVDDSQLPKDRFSAERLKGVDSTLKIQPAKLEDSAVYLCASSRERENIYEQYFGPGTRLTVT.